This T cell receptor beta chain was captured in a study of brain T cells in children with intractable seizures. Whole-study results and caveats: Viral specificity was inferred only from CDR3 similarity; HCMV serostatus was unknown. Pre-surgery blood may have been undersampled, hiding some clones.

As for time point: blood from clinic visit 5 months post-surgery; TSC patient then seizure free. Sequencing was limited to surgery cases with top T cell transcript signatures in brain tissue. Patients received at least one anti-epileptic drug before surgery. Only in-frame clones appear in the TCRdb table, and some are missing; sequencing was by immunoSEQ multiplex PCR. Seen here are about 350,000 clones, 85% to 95% observed once, and the top ten hold roughly 5.7%. Concerning this clone: Its antigen is currently unknown.

Between the trimmed V and J ends, which lost 4 bases and 4 bases, there was a span of 12 bases. Germline V gene data show CDR1 as SGHNT and CDR2 as YYREEE (reference sequence). The CDR3 has 14 residues. The genes are TRBV5-4 and TRBJ1-3; tentatively, D is TRBD1 (5 bases). The specimen comprised peripheral blood, sampled 5 to 6 months after surgery. The sequence derives from a boy younger than two with tuberous sclerosis and intractable seizures. This CDR3 reads CASSTGGAGNTIYF. DNA for the CDR3: TGTGCCAGCAGCACGGGGGGAGCAGGAAACACCATATATTTT.